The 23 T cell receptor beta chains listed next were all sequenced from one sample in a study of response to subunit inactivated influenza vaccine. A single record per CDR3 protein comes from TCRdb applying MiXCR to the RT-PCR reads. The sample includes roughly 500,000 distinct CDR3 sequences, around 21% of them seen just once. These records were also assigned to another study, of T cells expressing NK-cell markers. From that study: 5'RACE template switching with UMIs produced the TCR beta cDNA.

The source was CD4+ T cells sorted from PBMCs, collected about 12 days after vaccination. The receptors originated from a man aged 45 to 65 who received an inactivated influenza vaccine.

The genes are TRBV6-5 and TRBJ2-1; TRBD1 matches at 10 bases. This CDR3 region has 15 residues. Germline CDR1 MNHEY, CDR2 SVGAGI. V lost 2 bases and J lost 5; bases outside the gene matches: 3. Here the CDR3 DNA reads TGTGCCAGCAGTTACCTGGGACAGGGGAACAATGAGCAGTTCTTC. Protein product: CASSYLGQGNNEQFF.

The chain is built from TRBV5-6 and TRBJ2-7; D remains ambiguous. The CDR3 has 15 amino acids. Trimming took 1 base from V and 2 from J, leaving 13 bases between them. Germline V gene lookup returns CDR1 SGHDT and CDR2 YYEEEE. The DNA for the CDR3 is TGTGCCAGCAGCTTGAACTGGGATAAGACCTACGAGCAGTACTTC. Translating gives CASSLNWDKTYEQYF.

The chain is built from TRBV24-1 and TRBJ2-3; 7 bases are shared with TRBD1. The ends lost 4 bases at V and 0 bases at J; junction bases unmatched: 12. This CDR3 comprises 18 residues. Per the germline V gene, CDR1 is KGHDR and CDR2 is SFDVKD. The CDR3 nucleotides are TGTGCCACCAGTGACCCGCCCGGGACAGCTATTAGCACAGATACGCAGTATTTT. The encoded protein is CATSDPPGTAISTDTQYF.

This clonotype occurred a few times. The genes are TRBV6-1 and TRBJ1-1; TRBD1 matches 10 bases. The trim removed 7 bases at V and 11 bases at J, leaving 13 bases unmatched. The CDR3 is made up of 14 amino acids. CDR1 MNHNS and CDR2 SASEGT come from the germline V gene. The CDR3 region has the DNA TGTGCCAGCATCCCAAGAGACAGGGGGCCTGGGGCTTTCTTT. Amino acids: CASIPRDRGPGAFF.

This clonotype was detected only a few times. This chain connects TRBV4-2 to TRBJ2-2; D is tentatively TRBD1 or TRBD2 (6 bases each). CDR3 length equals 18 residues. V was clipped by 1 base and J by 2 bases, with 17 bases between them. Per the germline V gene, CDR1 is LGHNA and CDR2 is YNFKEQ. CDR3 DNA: TGTGCCAGCAGCCAAGTAAACGGTGGAGGGGGTAACACCGGGGAGCTGTTTTTT. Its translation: CASSQVNGGGGNTGELFF.

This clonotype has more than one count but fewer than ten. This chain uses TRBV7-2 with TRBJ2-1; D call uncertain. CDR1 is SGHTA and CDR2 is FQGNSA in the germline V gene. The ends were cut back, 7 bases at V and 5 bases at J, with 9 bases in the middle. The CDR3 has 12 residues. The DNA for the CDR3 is TGTGCCAGCAACCGACGGAACAATGAGCAGTTCTTC. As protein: CASNRRNNEQFF. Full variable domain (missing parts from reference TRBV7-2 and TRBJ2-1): GAGVSQSPSNKVTEKGKDVELRCDPISGHTALYWYRQSLGQGLEFLIYFQGNSAPDKSGLPSDRFSAERTGGSVSTLTIQRTQQEDSAVYLCASNRRNNEQFFGPGTRLTVL.

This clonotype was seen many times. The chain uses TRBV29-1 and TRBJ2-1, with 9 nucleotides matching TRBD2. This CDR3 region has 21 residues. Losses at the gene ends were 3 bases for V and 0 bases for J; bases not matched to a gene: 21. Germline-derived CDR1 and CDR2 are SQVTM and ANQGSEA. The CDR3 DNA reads TGCAGCGTTGACCCGACTAGCGGTACCCTAACCGTACTGAGCTCCTACAATGAGCAGTTCTTC. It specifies CSVDPTSGTLTVLSSYNEQFF.

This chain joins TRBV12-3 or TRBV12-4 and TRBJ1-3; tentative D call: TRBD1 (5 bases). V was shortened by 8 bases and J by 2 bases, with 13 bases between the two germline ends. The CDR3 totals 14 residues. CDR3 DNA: TGTGCCAGCCGACAGCAAAATACTGGAAACACCATATATTTT. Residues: CASRQQNTGNTIYF.

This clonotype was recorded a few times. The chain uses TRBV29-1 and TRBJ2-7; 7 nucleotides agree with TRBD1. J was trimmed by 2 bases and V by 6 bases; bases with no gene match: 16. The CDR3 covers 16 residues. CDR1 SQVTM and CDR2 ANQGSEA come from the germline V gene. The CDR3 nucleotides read TGCAGCGTAGATTACCGGGACAGAAGGACCACCTACGAGCAGTACTTC. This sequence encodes CSVDYRDRRTTYEQYF.

For the CDR3, the DNA is TGTGCCAGCAGATCAGACAGGGATTCTTCACCCCTCCACTTT. Amino acids: CASRSDRDSSPLHF. The genes are TRBV12-3 or TRBV12-4 and TRBJ1-6; 7 bases agree with TRBD1. The CDR3 loop spans 14 amino acids. The V and J ends lost 6 bases and 9 bases, in that order; junction bases with no gene match: 8.

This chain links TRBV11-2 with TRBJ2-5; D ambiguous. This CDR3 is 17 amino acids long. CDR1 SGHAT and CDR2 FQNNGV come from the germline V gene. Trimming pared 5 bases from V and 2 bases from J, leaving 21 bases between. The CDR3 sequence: CASSLRFVGRVQETQYF. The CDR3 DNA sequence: TGTGCCAGCAGCCTTAGATTTGTCGGTAGGGTTCAAGAGACCCAGTACTTC.

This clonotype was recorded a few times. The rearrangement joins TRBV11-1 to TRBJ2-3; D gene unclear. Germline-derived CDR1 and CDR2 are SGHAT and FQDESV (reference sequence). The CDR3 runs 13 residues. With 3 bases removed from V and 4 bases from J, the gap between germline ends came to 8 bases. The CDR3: CASSLTRADTQYF. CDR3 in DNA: TGTGCCAGCAGCTTGACAAGAGCAGATACGCAGTATTTT.

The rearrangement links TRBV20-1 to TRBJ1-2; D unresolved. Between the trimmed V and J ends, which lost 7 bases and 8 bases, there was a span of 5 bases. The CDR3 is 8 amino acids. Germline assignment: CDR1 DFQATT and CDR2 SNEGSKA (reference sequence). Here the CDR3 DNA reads TGCAGTGTTTCCGGCTACACCTTC. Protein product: CSVSGYTF.

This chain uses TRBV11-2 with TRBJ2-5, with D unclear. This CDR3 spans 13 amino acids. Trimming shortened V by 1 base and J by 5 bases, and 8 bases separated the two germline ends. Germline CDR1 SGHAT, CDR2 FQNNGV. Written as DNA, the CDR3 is TGTGCCAGCAGCTTAGGATTGTATGAGACCCAGTACTTC. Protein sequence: CASSLGLYETQYF.

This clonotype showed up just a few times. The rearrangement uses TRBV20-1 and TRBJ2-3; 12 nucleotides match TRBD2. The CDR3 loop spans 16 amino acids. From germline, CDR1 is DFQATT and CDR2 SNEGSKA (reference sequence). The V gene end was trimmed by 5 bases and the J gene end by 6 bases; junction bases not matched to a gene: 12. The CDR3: CSAASTSGGYGDTQYF. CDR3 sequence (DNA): TGCAGTGCTGCCTCCACTAGCGGGGGGTATGGGGATACGCAGTATTTT.

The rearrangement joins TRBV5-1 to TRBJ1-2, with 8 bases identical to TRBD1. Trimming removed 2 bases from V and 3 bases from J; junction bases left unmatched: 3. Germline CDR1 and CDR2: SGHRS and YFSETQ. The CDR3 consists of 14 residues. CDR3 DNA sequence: TGCGCCAGCAGCTTCAGGGGGCCCGACTATGGCTACACCTTC. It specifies CASSFRGPDYGYTF.

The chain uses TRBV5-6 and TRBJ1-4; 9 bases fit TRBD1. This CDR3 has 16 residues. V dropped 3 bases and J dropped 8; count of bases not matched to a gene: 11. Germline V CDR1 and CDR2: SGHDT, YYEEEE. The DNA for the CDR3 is TGTGCCAGCAGCTCGGGACAGGGTCAATTTCGCGAAAAACTGTTTTTT. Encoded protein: CASSSGQGQFREKLFF.

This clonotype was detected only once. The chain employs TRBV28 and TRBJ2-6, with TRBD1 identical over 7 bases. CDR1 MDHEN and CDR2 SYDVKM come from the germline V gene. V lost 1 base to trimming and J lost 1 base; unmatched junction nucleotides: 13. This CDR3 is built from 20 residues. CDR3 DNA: TGTGCCAGCAGTTTATCCATTGAACAGGGGTTTGGATCTGGGGCCAACGTCCTGACTTTC. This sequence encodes CASSLSIEQGFGSGANVLTF.

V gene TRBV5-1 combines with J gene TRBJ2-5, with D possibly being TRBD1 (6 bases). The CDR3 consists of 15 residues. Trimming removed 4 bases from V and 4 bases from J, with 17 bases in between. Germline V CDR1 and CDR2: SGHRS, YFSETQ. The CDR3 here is CASSGTGRARETQYF. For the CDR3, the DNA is TGCGCCAGCAGCGGAACAGGGCGAGCCAGAGAGACCCAGTACTTC.

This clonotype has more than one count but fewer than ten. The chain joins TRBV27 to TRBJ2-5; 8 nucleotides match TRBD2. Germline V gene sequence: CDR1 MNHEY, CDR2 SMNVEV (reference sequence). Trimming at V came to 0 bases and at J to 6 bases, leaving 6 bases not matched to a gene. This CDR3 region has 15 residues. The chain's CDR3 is CASSLSSGGAKTQYF. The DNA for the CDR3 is TGTGCCAGCAGTTTATCGAGCGGGGGAGCGAAGACCCAGTACTTC.

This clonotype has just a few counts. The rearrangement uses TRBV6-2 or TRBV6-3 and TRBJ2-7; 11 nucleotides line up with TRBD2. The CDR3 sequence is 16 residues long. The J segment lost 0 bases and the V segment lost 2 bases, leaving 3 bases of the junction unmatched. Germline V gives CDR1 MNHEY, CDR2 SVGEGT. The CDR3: CASSYRLAGSSYEQYF. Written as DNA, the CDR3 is TGTGCCAGCAGTTACCGACTAGCGGGGAGCTCCTACGAGCAGTACTTC.

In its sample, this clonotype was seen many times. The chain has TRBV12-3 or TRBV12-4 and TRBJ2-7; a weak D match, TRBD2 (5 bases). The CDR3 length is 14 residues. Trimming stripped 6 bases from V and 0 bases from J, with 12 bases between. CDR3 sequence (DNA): TGTGCCAGCAGCGCGGAGGCGATCTCCTACGAGCAGTACTTC. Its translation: CASSAEAISYEQYF.

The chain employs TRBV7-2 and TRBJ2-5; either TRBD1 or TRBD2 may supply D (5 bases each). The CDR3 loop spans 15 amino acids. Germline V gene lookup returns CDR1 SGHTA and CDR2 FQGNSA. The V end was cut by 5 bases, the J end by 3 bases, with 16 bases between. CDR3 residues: CASSGKGTIKETQYF. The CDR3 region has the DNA TGTGCCAGCAGCGGGAAAGGGACCATAAAAGAGACCCAGTACTTC.